A single sample gave rise to the 18 T cell receptor beta chains below, sequenced in a study of T-cell memory formation after mild COVID-19. TCRdb re-analysed the 5' RACE reads in MiXCR, keeping a single row per CDR3 protein. This sample yields 450,000 to 700,000 distinct CDR3 sequences, of which roughly 17% are seen a single time; about 12% belongs to the top ten. Material for sequencing was PBMCs or a T cell subset sorted from them (not recorded which). The receptor source for this set is an adult woman who had mild COVID-19 (a few samples of this study predate the infection). Cell type and time point are not known.

The V and J genes are TRBV5-1 and TRBJ1-1, with D uncertain. The germline gives CDR1 SGHRS, CDR2 YFSETQ. V was cut by 6 bases and J by 4 bases, with 19 bases left in between. The CDR3 consists of 15 residues. The CDR3: CASTQAEGLSTEAFF. The CDR3 coding sequence is TGCGCCAGCACCCAAGCGGAGGGTTTAAGCACTGAAGCTTTCTTT.

This clonotype was observed a handful of times. The gene calls are TRBV7-9 and TRBJ2-7; D remains ambiguous. Trimming pared 3 bases from V and 4 bases from J, leaving 16 bases between. This CDR3 has 15 amino acids. Per germline, CDR1 SEHNR and CDR2 FQNEAQ (reference sequence). CDR3 sequence (DNA): TGTGCCAGCAGCTTGGCAGGTGGTCAGATTTACGAGCAGTACTTC. It yields the protein CASSLAGGQIYEQYF.

The sample holds a few counts of this clonotype. This rearrangement joins TRBV11-3 to TRBJ2-5, with D maybe TRBD1 (7 bases). Germline lookup yields CDR1 SGHNT and CDR2 YENEEA. The CDR3 consists of 13 residues. V was shortened by 5 bases and J by 5 bases, with 12 bases between the two germline ends. CDR3 bases: TGTGCCAGCAGCATGACAGGGAGGGAGACCCAGTACTTC. This sequence encodes CASSMTGRETQYF.

This clonotype has more than one count but fewer than ten. The genes are TRBV24-1 and TRBJ2-3; D remains ambiguous. Germline CDR1 is KGHDR and CDR2 is SFDVKD. V gave up 9 bases and J gave up 2 bases, with 14 bases separating them. This CDR3 has 14 residues. The CDR3 sequence: CATANSQNTDTQYF. DNA for the CDR3: TGTGCCACCGCGAACTCTCAGAACACAGATACGCAGTATTTT.

The rearrangement uses TRBV9 and TRBJ2-7; possible D gene TRBD1, 6 bases. The V gene's germline CDR1 is SGDLS and CDR2 YYNGEE. The CDR3 extends over 13 amino acids. V was pared by 5 bases and J by 4 bases, with 13 bases between. The CDR3 sequence: CASSYRVGYEQYF. The CDR3, as DNA: TGTGCCAGCAGTTACAGGGTTGGGTACGAGCAGTACTTC.

This chain connects TRBV7-9 to TRBJ2-1, with D tentatively TRBD1 or TRBD2 (5 bases each). CDR1 is SEHNR, CDR2 FQNEAQ, per germline (reference sequence). Between the trimmed V and J ends, which lost 5 bases and 4 bases, there was a span of 18 bases. This CDR3 comprises 16 residues. The CDR3 region is CASSPQGDGTYNEQFF. The CDR3 DNA sequence: TGTGCCAGCAGCCCCCAGGGAGACGGAACTTACAATGAGCAGTTCTTC.

V and J are TRBV24-1 and TRBJ2-4, with 9 bases matching TRBD1. V was pared by 5 bases and J by 4 bases, with 5 bases of the junction left unmatched. Per the germline V gene, CDR1 is KGHDR and CDR2 is SFDVKD. The CDR3 has 15 amino acids. CDR3 residues: CATSGSGTGKNIQYF. The CDR3 bases are TGTGCCACCAGTGGATCCGGGACAGGGAAAAACATTCAGTACTTC.

The chain joins TRBV9 to TRBJ2-7, with D possibly being TRBD1 or TRBD2 (5 bases each). The CDR3 contains 14 residues. Germline assignment: CDR1 SGDLS and CDR2 YYNGEE. Trimming left V 3 bases short and J 2 bases short, with 12 bases between. This CDR3 is CASSDGTSTYEQYF. The DNA of the CDR3 is TGTGCCAGCAGCGACGGGACGTCCACCTACGAGCAGTACTTC.

The rearrangement uses TRBV19 and TRBJ2-5, with 10 positions matching TRBD2. The V gene's germline CDR1 is LNHDA and CDR2 SQIVND (reference sequence). The CDR3 is 15 residues long. V gave up 8 bases and J gave up 4 bases; unmatched junction bases: 10. In DNA form, the CDR3 reads TGTGCCAGTGGGGTAGCGGGGGGCGGATCAGAGACCCAGTACTTC. This translates into CASGVAGGGSETQYF.

CDR3 residues: CAISGGWGASTDTQYF. In nucleotides, the CDR3 is TGTGCCATCAGTGGAGGATGGGGGGCTAGCACAGATACGCAGTATTTT. The chain is built from TRBV10-3 and TRBJ2-3; possibly TRBD1 or TRBD2 for D (6 bases each). The V gene's germline CDR1 is ENHRY and CDR2 SYGVKD. The CDR3 is 16 amino acids. The germline V and J ends were trimmed by 4 bases and 0 bases, with 14 bases remaining between them.

The rearrangement links TRBV12-3 or TRBV12-4 to TRBJ2-3; 9 nucleotides line up with TRBD1. V lost 6 bases and J lost 0; bases outside the gene matches: 7. CDR3 length equals 16 residues. CDR3 protein: CASRYRQGGSTDTQYF. The CDR3 nucleotides are TGTGCCAGCAGATACCGACAGGGGGGGAGCACAGATACGCAGTATTTT.

Many counts were recorded for this clonotype. The chain joins TRBV9 to TRBJ2-2, with D uncertain. The CDR3 covers 15 residues. CDR1 SGDLS and CDR2 YYNGEE come from the germline V gene. V lost 0 bases and J 2 bases, leaving 8 bases between the germline ends. Here the CDR3 DNA reads TGTGCCAGCAGCGTAGGCGGAACCAACACCGGGGAGCTGTTTTTT. Protein sequence: CASSVGGTNTGELFF.

The gene calls are TRBV12-5 and TRBJ2-7, with TRBD1 identical over 7 bases. CDR3 size: 13 residues. Germline V CDR1 and CDR2: LGHNT, FRNRAP. V shed 6 bases and J 7 bases; nucleotides not matched to a gene: 9. This CDR3 reads CASGLTGSEEQYF. The CDR3 DNA follows: TGTGCTAGTGGCCTGACAGGGTCGGAGGAGCAGTACTTC.

The chain combines TRBV7-3 with TRBJ2-3; possibly TRBD2 for D (5 bases). The V gene's germline CDR1 is SGHTA and CDR2 FQGTGA. The CDR3 runs 14 residues. Trimming removed 5 bases at V and 4 bases at J, with 13 bases between. The CDR3 reads CASSNGGSPDTQYF. CDR3 bases: TGTGCCAGCAGCAATGGAGGTAGTCCAGATACGCAGTATTTT.

This sequence joins TRBV29-1 and TRBJ2-7; 8 bases align to TRBD2. This CDR3 region has 14 residues. Per germline, CDR1 SQVTM and CDR2 ANQGSEA. With 0 bases clipped from V and 7 bases from J, the junction kept 8 bases outside the gene matches. In DNA form, the CDR3 reads TGCAGCGTTGAAGACCCTGTGATAGCGGGGGAGCAGTACTTC. It codes for CSVEDPVIAGEQYF.

V is TRBV5-1 and J is TRBJ2-2, with a possible D match to TRBD2 (5 bases). Per the germline V gene, CDR1 is SGHRS and CDR2 is YFSETQ. Trimming took 4 bases from V and 5 from J, leaving 15 bases between them. This CDR3 is built from 15 residues. The CDR3 DNA reads as TGCGCCAGCAGCCCCTCCGGAGGCCTTACCGGGGAGCTGTTTTTT. Translated: CASSPSGGLTGELFF.

This sequence joins TRBV7-9 and TRBJ2-1; 8 bases are a match to TRBD2. Trimming at V came to 2 bases and at J to 2 bases, leaving 5 bases not matched to a gene. Germline lookup yields CDR1 SEHNR and CDR2 FQNEAQ (reference sequence). The CDR3 extends over 16 amino acids. CDR3 nucleotides: TGTGCCAGCAGCTTAACGACTAGCGCTACCTACAATGAGCAGTTCTTC. Protein sequence: CASSLTTSATYNEQFF.

The CDR3 loop is CASSAGQGLSTDTQYF. In DNA form, the CDR3 reads TGCGCCAGCAGCGCGGGACAGGGGCTTAGCACAGATACGCAGTATTTT. The genes are TRBV5-1 and TRBJ2-3, with 10 bases that match TRBD1. Germline V CDR1 and CDR2: SGHRS, YFSETQ. The CDR3 is 16 residues long. V dropped 4 bases and J dropped 0; count of bases not matched to a gene: 5.